The source of this TCR beta chain is a study of persistence of HIV-infected CD4 T cells. Whole-study context: Donors were ART-treated; their CMV- and Gag-responding CD4+ T cells were isolated.

The stimulus was lysate of CMV-infected fibroblasts, around 11 ug/mL. Memory cells lacking CD40L and CD69 with high CD45RO were sorted. About this clone itself: Its antigen is unidentified.

After removal of 4 bases from V and 6 bases from J, the junction contained 6 bases not matched to a gene. CDR1 LNHDA and CDR2 SQIVND come from the germline V gene (reference sequence). CDR3 length: 14 residues. Sequencing used immunoSEQ version 4 in survey mode. Profiling relied on immunoSEQ multiplex PCR, and the TCRdb table lists in-frame clones only, not all of them. The table includes 37,000 or so clones, about 85% detected once. The sequence was collected from an adult man with HIV who was CMV-seropositive. The genes are TRBV19 and TRBJ1-5; 7 nucleotides match TRBD1. This sample comprised CD4+ T cells sorted from PBMCs after approximately 20-hour stimulation, obtained from a patient who received antiretroviral therapy. The CDR3: CASSTGGWGQPQHF. DNA for the CDR3: TGTGCCAGTAGTACAGGGGGATGGGGTCAGCCCCAGCATTTT.